Listed below are T cell receptor beta chains from one sample, sequenced in a study of T cells of healthy individuals. TCRdb passed the 5' RACE reads through MiXCR, listing each CDR3 protein once. The profile covers some 85,000 distinct CDR3 sequences, with about 4.8% appearing a single time and around 6.9% taken by the ten largest. These receptors all stem from a female donor in good health. CDR3s include the opening cysteine and the closing phenylalanine or tryptophan. Each record gives: clone size, V gene, D gene, J gene, CDR3 DNA, CDR3 protein. D genes are given only for firm matches. Expanded clones get a size class; other rows say once, few or many, or leave the size out.

>many|TRBV29-1|.|TRBJ2-1
TGCAGCGGTAGAACAGGCAATGAGCAGTTCTTC
CSGRTGNEQFF
>.|TRBV5-1|TRBD2|TRBJ2-5
TGCGCCAGCAGCCTATGGACTAGCGGCCAAGAGACCCAGTACTTC
CASSLWTSGQETQYF
>many|TRBV7-2|.|TRBJ1-2
TGTGCCAGCAGCTACGGGGGGGGCCGACAGGGCTACACCTTC
CASSYGGGRQGYTF
>.|TRBV18|.|TRBJ2-3
TGTGCCAGCTCAGTAGCGGCTCGCCCAGATACGCAGTATTTT
CASSVAARPDTQYF
>few|TRBV29-1|.|TRBJ1-1
TGCAGCGGTCGCCTGGGACTTGCTGAAGCTTTCTTT
CSGRLGLAEAFF
>.|TRBV4-3|.|TRBJ2-6
TGCGCCAGCAGCCCCGGACGGGACTCTGGGGCCAACGTCCTGACTTTC
CASSPGRDSGANVLTF
>many|TRBV27|TRBD2|TRBJ2-3
TGTGCCAGCAGTTTACTAGCGGGAGGACTGACAGATACGCAGTATTTT
CASSLLAGGLTDTQYF
>many|TRBV7-2|.|TRBJ2-2
TGTGCCAGCAGCTTAGGGGGTTTTCGTGGGGCCGGGGAGCTGTTTTTT
CASSLGGFRGAGELFF
>.|TRBV18|TRBD1|TRBJ1-2
TGTGCCAGCTCACCACAGACAGGGGATGGCTACACCTTC
CASSPQTGDGYTF
>few|TRBV5-6|TRBD2|TRBJ2-3
TGTGCCAGCAGCGTTGCTAGCGGTACGCAGTATTTT
CASSVASGTQYF
>many|TRBV29-1|TRBD1|TRBJ1-2
TGCAGCGTGGGGACCGGGACAGGGGGGTATGGCTACACCTTC
CSVGTGTGGYGYTF